This T cell receptor beta chain is drawn from a study of T cells in Graves' hyperthyroidism and ophthalmopathy. For the study at large: Peripheral blood was drawn at first diagnosis, prior to all treatment.

This clonotype showed up many times. The antigen is not known. Used for diagnoses were clinical symptoms, serum thyroxine and TRAb, thyroid ultrasound and orbital computed tomography. The investigators amplified TCR beta CDR3 regions from RNA transcripts. An initial round of RT-PCR targeting the TCR CDR3 relied on the HTBI primer set. Each CDR3 protein gets one entry after TCRdb re-called the multiplex PCR reads with MiXCR. The sample yields more than 350,000 distinct CDR3 sequences, approximately 14% seen once. General study points: Appearing also in blood were most of the thyroid clonotypes expanded above 0.001.

CDR1 and CDR2 from the germline V gene are LGHDT and YNNKEL (reference sequence). The CDR3 runs to 14 residues. Trimming removed 5 bases from V and 4 bases from J, with 11 bases in between. Material: blood. The source is a woman aged 55-69 years with Graves' ophthalmopathy. The rearrangement links TRBV3-1 to TRBJ2-2; D is possibly TRBD1 or TRBD2 (5 bases each). The CDR3 is CASSRGRFTGELFF. The CDR3 coding sequence is TGTGCCAGCAGCAGGGGACGGTTCACCGGGGAGCTGTTTTTT.